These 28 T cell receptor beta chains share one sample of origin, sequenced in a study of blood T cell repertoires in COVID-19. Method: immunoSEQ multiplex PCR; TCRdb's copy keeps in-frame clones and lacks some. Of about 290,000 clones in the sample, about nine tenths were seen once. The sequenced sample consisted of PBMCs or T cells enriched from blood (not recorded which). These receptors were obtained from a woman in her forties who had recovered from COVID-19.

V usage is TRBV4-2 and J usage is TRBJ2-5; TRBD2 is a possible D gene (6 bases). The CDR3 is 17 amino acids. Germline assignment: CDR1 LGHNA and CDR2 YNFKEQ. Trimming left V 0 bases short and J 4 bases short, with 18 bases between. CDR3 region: CASSQDLLAAFPETQYF. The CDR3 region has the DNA TGTGCCAGCAGCCAAGATTTATTAGCGGCATTCCCAGAGACCCAGTACTTC.

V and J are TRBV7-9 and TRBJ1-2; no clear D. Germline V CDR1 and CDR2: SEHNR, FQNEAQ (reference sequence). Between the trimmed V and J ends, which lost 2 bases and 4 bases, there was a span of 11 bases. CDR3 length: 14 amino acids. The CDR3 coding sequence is TGTGCCAGCAGCTTATCAGAGGGTATCTATGGCTACACCTTC. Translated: CASSLSEGIYGYTF.

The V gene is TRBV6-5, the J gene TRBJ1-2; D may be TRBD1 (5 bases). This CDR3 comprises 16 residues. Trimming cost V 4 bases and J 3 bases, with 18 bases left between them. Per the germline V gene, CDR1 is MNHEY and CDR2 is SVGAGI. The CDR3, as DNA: TGTGCCAGCAGTTCCGGCAAGGGCAGGGTATACTATGGCTACACCTTC. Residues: CASSSGKGRVYYGYTF.

The CDR3 DNA sequence: TGTGCCAGCAGCTTAACCGGGACAGGCTCCTACGAGCAGTACTTC. It yields the protein CASSLTGTGSYEQYF. The rearrangement links TRBV5-6 to TRBJ2-7, with TRBD1 matching over 8 bases. The CDR3 is 15 residues long. The trim removed 2 bases at V and 0 bases at J, leaving 4 bases unmatched. CDR1 and CDR2 (germline): SGHDT, YYEEEE.

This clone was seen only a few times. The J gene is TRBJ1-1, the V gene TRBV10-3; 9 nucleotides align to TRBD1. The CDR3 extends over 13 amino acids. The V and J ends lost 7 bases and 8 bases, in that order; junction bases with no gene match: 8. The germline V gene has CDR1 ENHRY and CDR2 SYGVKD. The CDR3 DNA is TGTGCCATCACCCGAGACAGGGGGGAAGAAGCTTTCTTT. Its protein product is CAITRDRGEEAFF.

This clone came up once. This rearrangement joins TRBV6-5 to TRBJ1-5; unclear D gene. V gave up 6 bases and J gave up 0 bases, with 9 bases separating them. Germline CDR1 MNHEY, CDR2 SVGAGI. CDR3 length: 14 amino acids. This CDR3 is CASRTEYSNQPQHF. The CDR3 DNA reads TGTGCCAGCAGAACAGAGTATAGCAATCAGCCCCAGCATTTT.

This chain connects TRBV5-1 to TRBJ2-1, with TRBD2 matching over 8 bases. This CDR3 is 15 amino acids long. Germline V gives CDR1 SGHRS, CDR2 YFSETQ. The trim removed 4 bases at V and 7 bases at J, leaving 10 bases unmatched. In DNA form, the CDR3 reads TGCGCCAGCAGCCCCATTGGACTAGCAGGGAATGAGCAGTTCTTC. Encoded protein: CASSPIGLAGNEQFF.

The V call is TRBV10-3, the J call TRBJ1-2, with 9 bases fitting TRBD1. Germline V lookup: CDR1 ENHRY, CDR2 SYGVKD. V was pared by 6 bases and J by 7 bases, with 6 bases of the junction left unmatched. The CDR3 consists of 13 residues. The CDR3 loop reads CAISDRDRVGYTF. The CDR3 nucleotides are TGTGCCATCAGCGACCGGGACAGGGTTGGCTACACCTTC.

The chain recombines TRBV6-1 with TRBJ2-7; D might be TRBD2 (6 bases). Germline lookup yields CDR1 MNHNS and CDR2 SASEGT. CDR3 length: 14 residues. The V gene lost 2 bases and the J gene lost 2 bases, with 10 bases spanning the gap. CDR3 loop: CASSEYGGAYEQYF. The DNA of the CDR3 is TGTGCCAGCAGTGAATACGGGGGAGCCTACGAGCAGTACTTC.

The CDR3 nucleotides read TGTGCCAGCAGCTTCTTTGCAAAACCGGGACTAGCGTCTAGCACAGATACGCAGTATTTT. Protein sequence: CASSFFAKPGLASSTDTQYF. This chain links TRBV7-8 with TRBJ2-3; TRBD2 matches at 10 bases. Germline assignment: CDR1 SGHVS and CDR2 FQNEAQ. The CDR3 is made up of 20 amino acids. With 3 bases clipped from V and 0 bases from J, the junction kept 15 bases outside the gene matches.

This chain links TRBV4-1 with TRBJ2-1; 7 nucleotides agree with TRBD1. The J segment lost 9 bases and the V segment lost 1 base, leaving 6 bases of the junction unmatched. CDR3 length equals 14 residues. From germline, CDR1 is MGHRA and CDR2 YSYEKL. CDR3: CASSQVGTAREQFF. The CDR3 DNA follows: TGCGCCAGCAGCCAAGTAGGGACAGCCCGTGAGCAGTTCTTC.

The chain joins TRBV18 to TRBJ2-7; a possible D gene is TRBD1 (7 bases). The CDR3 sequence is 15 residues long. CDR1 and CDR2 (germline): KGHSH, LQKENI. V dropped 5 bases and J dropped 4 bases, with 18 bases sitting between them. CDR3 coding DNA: TGTGCCAGCTCAGAAACGGGTTCAGGGGGGTACGAGCAGTACTTC. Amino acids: CASSETGSGGYEQYF.

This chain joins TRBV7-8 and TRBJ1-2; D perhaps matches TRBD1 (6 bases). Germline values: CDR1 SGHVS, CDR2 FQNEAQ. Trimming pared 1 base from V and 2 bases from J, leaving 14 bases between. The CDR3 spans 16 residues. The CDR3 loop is CASSLGTALNNYGYTF. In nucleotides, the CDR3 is TGTGCCAGCAGCTTAGGGACAGCCCTCAACAACTATGGCTACACCTTC. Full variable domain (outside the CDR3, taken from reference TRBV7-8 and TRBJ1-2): GAGVSQSPRYKVAKRGQDVALRCDPISGHVSLFWYQQALGQGPEFLTYFQNEAQLDKSGLPSDRFFAERPEGSVSTLKIQRTQQEDSAVYLCASSLGTALNNYGYTFGSGTRLTVV.

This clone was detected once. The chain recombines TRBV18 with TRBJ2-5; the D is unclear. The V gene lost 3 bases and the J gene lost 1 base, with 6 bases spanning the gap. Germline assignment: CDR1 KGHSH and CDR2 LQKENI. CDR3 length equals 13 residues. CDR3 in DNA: TGTGCCAGCTCACCTGACATCCAAGAGACCCAGTACTTC. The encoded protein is CASSPDIQETQYF.

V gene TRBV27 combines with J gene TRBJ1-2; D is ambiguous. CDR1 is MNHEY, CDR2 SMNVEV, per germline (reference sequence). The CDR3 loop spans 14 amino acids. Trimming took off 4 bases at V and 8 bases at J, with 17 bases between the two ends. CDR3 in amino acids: CASSSGHPSGGYTF. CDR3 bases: TGTGCCAGCAGTTCAGGTCACCCTTCGGGGGGCTACACCTTC.

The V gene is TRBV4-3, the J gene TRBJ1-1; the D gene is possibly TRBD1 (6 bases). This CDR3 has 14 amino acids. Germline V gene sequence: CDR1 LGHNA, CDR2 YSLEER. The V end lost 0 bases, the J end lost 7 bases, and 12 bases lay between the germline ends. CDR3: CASSQDRQVYEAFF. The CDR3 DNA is TGCGCCAGCAGCCAAGACCGACAGGTCTATGAAGCTTTCTTT.

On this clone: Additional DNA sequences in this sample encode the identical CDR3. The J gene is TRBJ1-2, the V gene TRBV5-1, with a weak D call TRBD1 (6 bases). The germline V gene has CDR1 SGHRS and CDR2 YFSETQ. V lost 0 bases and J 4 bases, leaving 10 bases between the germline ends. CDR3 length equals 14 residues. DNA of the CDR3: TGCGCCAGCAGCTTGGGCCAGGGGTCCTATGGCTACACCTTC. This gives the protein CASSLGQGSYGYTF.

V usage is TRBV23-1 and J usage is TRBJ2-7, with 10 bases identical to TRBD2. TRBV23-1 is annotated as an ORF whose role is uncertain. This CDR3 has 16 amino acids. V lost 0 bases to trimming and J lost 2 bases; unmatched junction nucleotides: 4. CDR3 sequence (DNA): TGCGCCAGCAGTCAATCAGCAGCGGGAGGGGCCTACGAGCAGTACTTC. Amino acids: CASSQSAAGGAYEQYF.

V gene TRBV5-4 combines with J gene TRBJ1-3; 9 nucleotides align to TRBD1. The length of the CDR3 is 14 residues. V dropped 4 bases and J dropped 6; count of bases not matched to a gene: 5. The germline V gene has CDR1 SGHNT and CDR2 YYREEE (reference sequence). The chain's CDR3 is CASSIDRGTNTIYF. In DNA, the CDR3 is TGTGCCAGCAGCATAGACAGGGGGACAAACACCATATATTTT.

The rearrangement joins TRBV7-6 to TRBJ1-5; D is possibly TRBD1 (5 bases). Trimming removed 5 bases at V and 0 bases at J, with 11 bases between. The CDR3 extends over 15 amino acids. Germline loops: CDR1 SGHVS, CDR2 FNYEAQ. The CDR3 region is CASSPGTYSNQPQHF. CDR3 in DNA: TGTGCCAGCAGCCCCGGGACTTATAGCAATCAGCCCCAGCATTTT. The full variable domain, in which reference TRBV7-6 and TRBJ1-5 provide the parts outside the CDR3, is GAGVSQSPRYKVTKRGQDVALRCDPISGHVSLYWYRQALGQGPEFLTYFNYEAQQDKSGLPNDRFSAERPEGSISTLTIQRTEQRDSAMYRCASSPGTYSNQPQHFGDGTRLSIL.

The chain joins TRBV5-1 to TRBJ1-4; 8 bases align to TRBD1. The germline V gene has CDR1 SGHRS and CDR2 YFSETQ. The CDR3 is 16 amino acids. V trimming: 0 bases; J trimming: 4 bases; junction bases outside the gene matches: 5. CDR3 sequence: CASSLEQGQVNEKLFF. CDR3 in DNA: TGCGCCAGCAGCTTGGAGCAGGGACAGGTTAATGAAAAACTGTTTTTT.

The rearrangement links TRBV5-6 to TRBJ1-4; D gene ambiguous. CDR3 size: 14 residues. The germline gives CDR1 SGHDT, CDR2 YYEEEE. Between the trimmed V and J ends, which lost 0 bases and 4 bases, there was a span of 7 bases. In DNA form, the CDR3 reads TGTGCCAGCAGCTTGGGGCTGGTTAATGAAAAACTGTTTTTT. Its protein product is CASSLGLVNEKLFF.

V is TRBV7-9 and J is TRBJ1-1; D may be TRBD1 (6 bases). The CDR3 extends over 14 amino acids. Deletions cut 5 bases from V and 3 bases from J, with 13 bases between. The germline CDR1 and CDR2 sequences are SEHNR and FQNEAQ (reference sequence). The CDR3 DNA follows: TGTGCCAGCAGCCGAACAGGGCGGGACACTGAAGCTTTCTTT. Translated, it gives CASSRTGRDTEAFF.

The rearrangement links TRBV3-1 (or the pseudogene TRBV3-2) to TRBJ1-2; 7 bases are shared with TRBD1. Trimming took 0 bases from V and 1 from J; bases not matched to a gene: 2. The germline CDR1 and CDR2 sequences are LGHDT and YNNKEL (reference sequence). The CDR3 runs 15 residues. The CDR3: CASSQDSGGNYGYTF. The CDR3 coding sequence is TGTGCCAGCAGCCAAGATTCAGGGGGTAACTATGGCTACACCTTC.

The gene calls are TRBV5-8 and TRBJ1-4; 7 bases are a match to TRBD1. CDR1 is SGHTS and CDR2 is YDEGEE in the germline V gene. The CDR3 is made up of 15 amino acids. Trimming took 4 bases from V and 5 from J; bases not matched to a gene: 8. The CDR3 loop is CASSPRDSENEKLFF. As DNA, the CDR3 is TGTGCCAGCAGCCCACGGGACAGTGAAAATGAAAAACTGTTTTTT.

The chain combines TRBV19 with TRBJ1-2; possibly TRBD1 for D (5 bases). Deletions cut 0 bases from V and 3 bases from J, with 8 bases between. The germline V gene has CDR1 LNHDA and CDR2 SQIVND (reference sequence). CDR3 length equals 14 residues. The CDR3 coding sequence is TGTGCCAGTAGTATAGAAGAAGGGGACTATGGCTACACCTTC. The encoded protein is CASSIEEGDYGYTF.

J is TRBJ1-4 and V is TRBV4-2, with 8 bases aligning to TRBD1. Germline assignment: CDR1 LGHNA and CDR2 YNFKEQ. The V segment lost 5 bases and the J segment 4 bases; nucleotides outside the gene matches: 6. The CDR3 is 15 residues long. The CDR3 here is CASSSRGQVNEKLFF. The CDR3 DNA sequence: TGTGCCAGCAGCTCAAGGGGACAGGTTAATGAAAAACTGTTTTTT.

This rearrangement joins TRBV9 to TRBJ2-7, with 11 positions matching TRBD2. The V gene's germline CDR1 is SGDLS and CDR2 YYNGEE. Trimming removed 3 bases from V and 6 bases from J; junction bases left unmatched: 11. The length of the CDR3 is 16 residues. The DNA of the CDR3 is TGTGCCAGCAGCGCCTCCCCGGGACTAGCGGACGGCGAGCAGTACTTC. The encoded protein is CASSASPGLADGEQYF.